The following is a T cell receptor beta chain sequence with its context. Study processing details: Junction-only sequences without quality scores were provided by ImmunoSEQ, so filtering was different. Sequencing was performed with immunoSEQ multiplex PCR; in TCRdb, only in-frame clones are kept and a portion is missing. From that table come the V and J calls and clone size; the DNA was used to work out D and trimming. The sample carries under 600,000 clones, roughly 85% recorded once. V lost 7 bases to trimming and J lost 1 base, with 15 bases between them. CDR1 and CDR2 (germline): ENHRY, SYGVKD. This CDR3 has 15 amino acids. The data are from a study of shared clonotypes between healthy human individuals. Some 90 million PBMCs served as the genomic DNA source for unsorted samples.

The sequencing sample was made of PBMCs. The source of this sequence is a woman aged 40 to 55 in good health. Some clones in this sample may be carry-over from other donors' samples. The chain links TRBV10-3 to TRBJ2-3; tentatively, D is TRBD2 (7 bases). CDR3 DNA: TGTGCCATCACCCAAGGGGGGGCCGGCACAGATACGCAGTATTTT. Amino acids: CAITQGGAGTDTQYF.